These T cell receptor beta chains were read from a single sample in a study of blood T cell repertoires in COVID-19. Assay used: immunoSEQ multiplex PCR; TCRdb lists only in-frame clones, some missing. The sample shows over 150,000 clones, around 79% of them seen only once. The sample taken for sequencing was peripheral blood. These receptors were collected from a woman in her 70s with acute or convalescent COVID-19. The CDR3 runs from the conserved cysteine through the conserved F or W. D genes are given only for firm matches. A row's size may be missing; if present it is once, few, many or a size class.

TRBD1 TRBJ1-6 TRBV28 NA TGTGCCAGCAGTTTGAGACAGGGTGTGGTTTCACCCCTCCACTTT CASSLRQGVVSPLHF
TRBD1 TRBJ1-2 TRBV5-6 NA TGTGCCAGCAGCAGCCAAAGGGACAGGTGGTTTGGCTACACCTTC CASSSQRDRWFGYTF
NA TRBJ2-7 TRBV30 few TGTGCCTGGAGTGTAAACGGGGGGCGAAGCCCGACCTTC CAWSVNGGRSPTF
TRBD1 TRBJ1-1 TRBV5-1 NA TGCGCCAGCAGCTCGAAGGACAGGGGGGCTGAAGCTTTCTTT CASSSKDRGAEAFF
TRBD1 TRBJ2-1 TRBV2 few TGTGCCAGCAGTCTGGACAGGGGGGGGCCGTATGAGCAGTTCTTC CASSLDRGGPYEQFF
NA TRBJ1-5 TRBV20-1 NA TGCAGTGCTAGTCAGCGAACCAATCAGCCCCAGCATTTT CSASQRTNQPQHF
NA TRBJ2-1 TRBV7-2 NA TGTGCCAGCAGCGAGACTACAGTCTACAATGAGCAGTTCTTC CASSETTVYNEQFF
TRBD1 TRBJ1-1 TRBV18 NA TGTGCCAGCTCACCTGGGACAGGGAACACTGAAGCTTTCTTT CASSPGTGNTEAFF
TRBD1 TRBJ1-4 TRBV5-1 NA TGCGCCAGCAGCTTGGTGACAGGGCTACGGATGGCTAATGAAAAACTGTTTTTT CASSLVTGLRMANEKLFF
NA TRBJ1-5 TRBV27 NA TGTGCCAGCAGTCCATTAGGTAACGGGAGAGATAGCAATCAGCCCCAGCATTTT CASSPLGNGRDSNQPQHF
TRBD2 TRBJ2-7 TRBV29-1 NA TGCAGCGTGGGACTAGCTTACGAGCAGTACTTC CSVGLAYEQYF
NA TRBJ2-1 TRBV5-1 NA TGCGCCAGCAGCCTAACGAAAAATGAGCAGTTCTTC CASSLTKNEQFF
NA TRBJ2-7 TRBV3-1/TRBV3-2 NA TGTGCCAGCAGCCAAGGTCTTCATGGGCTCAACGAGCAGTACTTC CASSQGLHGLNEQYF
NA TRBJ2-3 TRBV24-1 NA TGTGCCACCAGTGATTTGCGAGAGCTAGGCACAGATACGCAGTATTTT CATSDLRELGTDTQYF
TRBD1 TRBJ1-6 TRBV10-1 NA TGCGCCAGCTCAGCCGGGACAGATAATTCACCCCTCCACTTT CASSAGTDNSPLHF
NA TRBJ1-1 TRBV7-2 NA TGTGCCAGCAGCTTGAGGGTAAGGAACACTGAAGCTTTCTTT CASSLRVRNTEAFF
NA TRBJ1-1 TRBV5-6 NA TGTGCCAGCAGCTACTTTCAAGTGAACACTGAAGCTTTCTTT CASSYFQVNTEAFF
TRBD1 TRBJ1-6 TRBV5-5 NA TGTGCCAGCAGCTCTAAGGGGGCGAGCTCCTATAATTCACCCCTCCACTTT CASSSKGASSYNSPLHF
NA TRBJ2-1 TRBV27 few TGTGCCAGCAGTCGCCCGACTCCGTCGGAGCAGTTCTTC CASSRPTPSEQFF
TRBD1 TRBJ1-4 TRBV11-2 NA TGTGCCAGCAGCTTAACGGGACAGGGGCTTGGAGAAAAACTGTTTTTT CASSLTGQGLGEKLFF
TRBD2 TRBJ2-3 TRBV10-3 NA TGTGCCATCAGAGAACTAGCGGGAGGAATGGATACGCAGTATTTT CAIRELAGGMDTQYF
NA TRBJ2-3 TRBV10-3 few TGTGCCACTGGAGGAGATGGCACAGATACGCAGTATTTT CATGGDGTDTQYF
TRBD2 TRBJ2-1 TRBV6-5 once TGTGCCAGCAGCCGACTAGCGGGAGGCTCGGGTGAGCAGTTCTTC CASSRLAGGSGEQFF
TRBD2 TRBJ2-2 TRBV24-1 NA TGTGCCACCAGTGACCCTGGACTAGCGGGAAACACCGGGGAGCTGTTTTTT CATSDPGLAGNTGELFF
NA TRBJ1-4 TRBV2 once TGTGCCAGCAGAGTAACAGGGTACTCTAATGAAAAACTGTTTTTT CASRVTGYSNEKLFF
TRBD1 TRBJ1-2 TRBV6-6 NA TGTGCCAGCAGTTACTCGACGCCGACAGGGAGAGCCGGCTACACCTTC CASSYSTPTGRAGYTF
TRBD1 TRBJ1-2 TRBV2 NA TGTGCCAGCAGGCAGGGGGCGCGAGGCTACACCTTC CASRQGARGYTF
TRBD1 TRBJ1-4 TRBV7-9 many TGTGCCAGCAGCTCCGGACAGGGACGCGAAAAACTGTTTTTT CASSSGQGREKLFF
TRBD2 TRBJ2-1 TRBV5-4 NA TGTGCCAGCAGCTTGGCCGGGACTAGCGTAAATGAGCAGTTCTTC CASSLAGTSVNEQFF
NA TRBJ2-5 TRBV18 NA TGTGCCAGCTCACCATCTTCAGGGCCTAGGGAGACCCAGTACTTC CASSPSSGPRETQYF
TRBD1 TRBJ2-2 TRBV4-1 NA TGCGCCAGCAGCCCCTCCCACACAGGGGGCCACACCGGGGAGCTGTTTTTT CASSPSHTGGHTGELFF
TRBD2 TRBJ2-5 TRBV29-1 NA TGCAGCGTTCGGGATAGCGGGGTAACTCAAGAGACCCAGTACTTC CSVRDSGVTQETQYF
NA TRBJ2-5 TRBV27 NA TGTGCCAGCAGTTTATCGAGGTCCGGGAGCCAACAAGAGACCCAGTACTTC CASSLSRSGSQQETQYF
NA TRBJ1-6 TRBV21-1 NA TGTGCCAGCAGTCGATTGGGACAGCTAATCGTCCTTTATAATTCACCCCTCCACTTT CASSRLGQLIVLYNSPLHF
NA TRBJ2-5 TRBV24-1 NA TGTGCCACCAGTGATAGGGGACATTCAGGGGAGACCCAGTACTTC CATSDRGHSGETQYF
TRBD1 TRBJ1-1 TRBV3-1/TRBV3-2 NA TGTGCCAGCAGCGACAGGGCGAACACTGAAGCTTTCTTT CASSDRANTEAFF
NA TRBJ2-7 TRBV6-6 NA TGTGCCAGCAGTCCAACTATTGGAACCTACGAGCAGTACTTC CASSPTIGTYEQYF
TRBD1 TRBJ2-7 TRBV2 few TGTGCCAGCAGTGCCCGGGCAGGGGGCCCCTACGAGCAGTACTTC CASSARAGGPYEQYF
NA TRBJ2-3 TRBV19 NA TGTGCCAGTAGTATTTCGGGTATATTAAAAGATACGCAGTATTTT CASSISGILKDTQYF
TRBD2 TRBJ2-1 TRBV7-2 few TGTGCCAGCAGCACCAATAGCGGGAGGGGGACAGATGAGCAGTTCTTC CASSTNSGRGTDEQFF
TRBD1 TRBJ1-1 TRBV6-1 few TGTGCCAGCAGTGAACCTTACCGGGACAGGGGATCTCGCACTGAAGCTTTCTTT CASSEPYRDRGSRTEAFF
NA TRBJ1-4 TRBV19 NA TGTGCCAGTAGTTACAGGGTTGGGTCTAATGAAAAACTGTTTTTT CASSYRVGSNEKLFF